Below are 14 T cell receptor beta chains sequenced from a single sample in a study of OX40 agonist ivuxolimab in advanced cancers. Sequenced by immunoSEQ multiplex PCR; TCRdb stores in-frame clones only, minus some. The sample contains over 100,000 clones, roughly nine tenths of which appear only once. The source was CD4+ or CD8+ T cells sorted from blood, collected in a trial of the OX40 agonist ivuxolimab. These receptor sequences come from an adult with an advanced solid tumor such as melanoma, head and neck, liver or kidney cancer.

The chain links TRBV6-6 to TRBJ1-2; D ambiguous. This CDR3 region has 11 residues. Looked up from germline, CDR1 is MNHNY and CDR2 is SVGAGI (reference sequence). Between the trimmed V and J ends, which lost 8 bases and 2 bases, there was a span of 6 bases. CDR3 in DNA: TGTGCCAGCCGGGGAAACTATGGCTACACCTTC. Residues: CASRGNYGYTF.

A note on this clone: A read error may produce the germline difference seen at one junction end. The chain employs TRBV7-9 and TRBJ1-2; unclear D gene. Germline CDR1 reads SEHNR; CDR2 reads FQNEAQ (reference sequence). This CDR3 is built from 14 residues. CDR3 in amino acids: CAGSTAGISYGYTF. The CDR3 nucleotides read TGTGCCGGCAGCACCGCGGGGATTTCGTATGGCTACACCTTC. Full variable domain (missing parts from reference TRBV7-9 and TRBJ1-2): DTGVSQNPRHKITKRGQNVTFRCDPISEHNRLYWYRQTLGQGPEFLTYFQNEAQLEKSRLLSDRFSAERPKGSFSTLEIQRTEQGDSAMYLCAGSTAGISYGYTFGSGTRLTVV.

The chain employs TRBV2 and TRBJ2-1; 8 bases fit TRBD2. V shed 11 bases, J shed 8 bases, and the junction held 11 bases outside the gene matches. Germline lookup yields CDR1 SNHLY and CDR2 FYNNEI. The CDR3 has 13 amino acids. The CDR3, as DNA: TGTGCCGGCAAGGCGACTAGCGTCGATGAGCAGTTCTTC. Protein product: CAGKATSVDEQFF. Together with reference TRBV2 and TRBJ2-1, the CDR3 gives the full variable domain: EPEVTQTPSHQVTQMGQEVILRCVPISNHLYFYWYRQILGQKVEFLVSFYNNEISEKSEIFDDQFSVERPDGSNFTLKIRSTKLEDSAMYFCAGKATSVDEQFFGPGTRLTVL.

The V and J genes are TRBV6-5 and TRBJ2-7; TRBD1 or TRBD2 may be the D gene (6 bases each). The V end lost 2 bases, the J end lost 7 bases, and 15 bases lay between the germline ends. CDR1 and CDR2 from the germline V gene are MNHEY and SVGAGI. The length of the CDR3 is 14 residues. CDR3 in DNA: TGTGCCAGCAGTTACGAAGGTCGAGGGGGGGAGCAGTACTTC. It translates to CASSYEGRGGEQYF.

The rearrangement joins TRBV19 to TRBJ1-2; D might be TRBD1 (5 bases). The CDR3 loop spans 21 amino acids. CDR1 is LNHDA, CDR2 SQIVND, per germline (reference sequence). The V gene lost 6 bases and the J gene lost 3 bases, with 35 bases spanning the gap. CDR3 nucleotides: TGTGCCAGTAGCCATCGCGGCAAGGGACCGGAAAATGAATTGGGTTACTATGGCTACACCTTC. This sequence encodes CASSHRGKGPENELGYYGYTF.

The chain carries TRBV5-1 and TRBJ2-5; either TRBD1 or TRBD2 may fit D (5 bases each). CDR1 SGHRS and CDR2 YFSETQ come from the germline V gene. CDR3 length equals 13 residues. V was cut by 3 bases and J by 3 bases, with 9 bases left in between. CDR3 nucleotides: TGCGCCAGCAGCTCCGGGACGGAAGAGACCCAGTACTTC. It encodes CASSSGTEETQYF.

This sequence joins TRBV10-3 and TRBJ1-3; 8 bases are a match to TRBD1. With 6 bases clipped from V and 4 bases from J, the junction kept 8 bases outside the gene matches. Germline CDR1 reads ENHRY; CDR2 reads SYGVKD. The CDR3 consists of 15 residues. DNA of the CDR3: TGTGCCATCAGGACAGGGGATCGGGTAGGAAACACCATATATTTT. Encoded protein: CAIRTGDRVGNTIYF.

The CDR3 protein is CASSVAGLAGRNEQFF. CDR3 DNA: TGTGCCAGCAGCGTGGCGGGGCTAGCGGGGAGGAATGAGCAGTTCTTC. V usage is TRBV9 and J usage is TRBJ2-1; 9 positions agree with TRBD2. With 2 bases clipped from V and 7 bases from J, the junction kept 10 bases outside the gene matches. Germline CDR1 SGDLS, CDR2 YYNGEE. The CDR3 runs 16 residues. Complete variable domain (other parts from reference TRBV9 and TRBJ2-1): DSGVTQTPKHLITATGQRVTLRCSPRSGDLSVYWYQQSLDQGLQFLIQYYNGEERAKGNILERFSAQQFPDLHSELNLSSLELGDSALYFCASSVAGLAGRNEQFFGPGTRLTVL.

The chain's CDR3 is CASSPVQLYNEQFF. Written as DNA, the CDR3 is TGTGCCAGTAGCCCGGTGCAGCTATACAATGAGCAGTTCTTC. The chain joins TRBV19 to TRBJ2-1, with D unresolved. This CDR3 region has 14 residues. V dropped 6 bases and J dropped 4 bases, with 13 bases sitting between them. Germline CDR1 LNHDA, CDR2 SQIVND (reference sequence). The entire variable domain, with the rest obtained from reference TRBV19 and TRBJ2-1, is as follows: DGGITQSPKYLFRKEGQNVTLSCEQNLNHDAMYWYRQDPGQGLRLIYYSQIVNDFQKGDIAEGYSVSREKKESFPLTVTSAQKNPTAFYLCASSPVQLYNEQFFGPGTRLTVL.

The chain links TRBV28 to TRBJ1-2; no reliable D call. The V end lost 7 bases, the J end lost 0 bases, and 12 bases lay between the germline ends. CDR3 length equals 14 residues. Germline values: CDR1 MDHEN, CDR2 SYDVKM. The CDR3 coding sequence is TGTGCCAGCAACCCGGGCCCGACTAACTATGGCTACACCTTC. Translating gives CASNPGPTNYGYTF.

This chain uses TRBV4-1 with TRBJ1-2; D gene uncertain. The CDR3 is made up of 16 amino acids. The V gene lost 6 bases and the J gene lost 0 bases, with 17 bases spanning the gap. CDR1 is MGHRA and CDR2 is YSYEKL in the germline V gene. The CDR3: CASRPADVLANYGYTF. The CDR3 DNA reads as TGCGCCAGCAGACCCGCTGACGTCCTAGCTAACTATGGCTACACCTTC.

This chain connects TRBV19 to TRBJ2-5, with TRBD1 identical over 8 bases. This CDR3 has 14 amino acids. The germline gives CDR1 LNHDA, CDR2 SQIVND (reference sequence). The J segment lost 7 bases and the V segment lost 6 bases, leaving 10 bases of the junction unmatched. CDR3 residues: CASSRGQGERTQYF. Here the CDR3 DNA reads TGTGCCAGTAGCCGAGGACAGGGCGAAAGGACCCAGTACTTC. Supplemented by reference TRBV19 and TRBJ2-5, the full variable domain reads DGGITQSPKYLFRKEGQNVTLSCEQNLNHDAMYWYRQDPGQGLRLIYYSQIVNDFQKGDIAEGYSVSREKKESFPLTVTSAQKNPTAFYLCASSRGQGERTQYFGPGTRLLVL.

This rearrangement joins TRBV19 to TRBJ2-1; D possibly corresponds to TRBD2 (6 bases). The V end lost 3 bases, the J end lost 9 bases, and 15 bases lay between the germline ends. Germline values: CDR1 LNHDA, CDR2 SQIVND (reference sequence). This CDR3 is 14 amino acids long. CDR3: CASSIPWRGSEQFF. Written as DNA, the CDR3 is TGTGCCAGTAGTATCCCTTGGCGGGGCAGTGAGCAGTTCTTC.

This clone was counted once. The chain joins TRBV28 to TRBJ1-2; 7 bases map to TRBD1. The CDR3 extends over 15 amino acids. Germline assignment: CDR1 MDHEN and CDR2 SYDVKM. The J segment lost 0 bases and the V segment lost 1 base, leaving 2 bases of the junction unmatched. CDR3 residues: CASSLLGTANYGYTF. CDR3 coding DNA: TGTGCCAGCAGTTTATTAGGGACAGCTAACTATGGCTACACCTTC.